This TCR beta chain was profiled in a study of neurological immune-mediated disorders. This clonotype was observed many times. As yet, its antigen is unknown. Study-wide results and limits: TCR clonal expansion peaked in HTLV-1-associated myelopathy patients and was lowest in multiple sclerosis patients.

Time point reported: longitudinal time-point 2. Germline-derived CDR1 and CDR2 are SGHKS and YYEKEE (reference sequence). The CDR3 has 16 amino acids. Trimming removed 1 base at V and 3 bases at J, with 14 bases between. It was by 5'RACE with 10-nucleotide random UMIs that the cDNA was made. TCRdb re-called the 5' RACE reads with MiXCR, one entry per CDR3 protein. The sample has around 50,000 distinct CDR3 sequences, around 13% seen once; the top ten hold about 4.9%. The receptor was derived from a male donor with HTLV-1-associated myelopathy (HAM/TSP). The sequencing input was PBMCs. This chain links TRBV5-5 with TRBJ1-5, with D possibly being TRBD1 (5 bases). CDR3 DNA: TGTGCCAGCAGCTTGTCAGGAGGAGGGGTCAATCAGCCCCAGCATTTT. It encodes CASSLSGGGVNQPQHF.